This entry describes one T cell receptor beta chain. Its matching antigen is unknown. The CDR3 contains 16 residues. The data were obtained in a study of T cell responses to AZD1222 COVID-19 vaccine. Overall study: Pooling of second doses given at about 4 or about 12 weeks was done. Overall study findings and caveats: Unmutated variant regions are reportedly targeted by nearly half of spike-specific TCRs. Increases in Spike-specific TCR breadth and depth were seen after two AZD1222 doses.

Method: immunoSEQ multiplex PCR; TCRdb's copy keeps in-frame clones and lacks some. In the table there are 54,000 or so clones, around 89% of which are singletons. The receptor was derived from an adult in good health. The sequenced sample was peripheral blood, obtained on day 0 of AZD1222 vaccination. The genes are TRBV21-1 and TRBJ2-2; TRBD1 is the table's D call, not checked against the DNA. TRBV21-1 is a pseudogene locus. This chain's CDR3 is CASTQGSGNNTGELFF. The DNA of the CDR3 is TGTGCCAGCACCCAGGGGAGTGGGAACAACACCGGGGAGCTGTTTTTT.